The 6 T cell receptor beta chains reported below all come from one sample, sequenced in a study of a mutant IDH1 vaccine in newly diagnosed glioma. Their recognized antigens are unknown. The table came from immunoSEQ multiplex PCR; TCRdb's copy has only in-frame clones and leaves some out. The table lists about 66,000 clones, roughly 68% of them singletons. Noted time point: week 35, safety follow-up. The vaccine gave 300 ug of a 20-mer mutant IDH1 peptide subcutaneously per dose. The sample here was PBMCs, taken from a glioma patient whose treatment included an IDH1 peptide vaccine. The receptor set was obtained from a man in his forties or fifties with glioma.

The chain is built from TRBV11-2 and TRBJ2-7; D might be TRBD1 (6 bases). Per germline, CDR1 SGHAT and CDR2 FQNNGV. The CDR3 is made up of 14 amino acids. V lost 7 bases, J lost 2 bases, and 15 bases lay in between. CDR3 sequence reads: CASTGARGTYEQYF. CDR3 DNA: TGTGCCAGCACCGGCGCCAGGGGAACCTACGAGCAGTACTTC.

The rearrangement links TRBV5-1 to TRBJ2-2; 9 bases are shared with TRBD2. This CDR3 contains 16 residues. Germline V gene lookup returns CDR1 SGHRS and CDR2 YFSETQ. The V and J ends lost 7 bases and 1 base, in that order; junction bases with no gene match: 8. Written as DNA, the CDR3 is TGCGCCAGCTCCATCGGTAGCGGGGGGAACACCGGGGAGCTGTTTTTT. Its protein product is CASSIGSGGNTGELFF.

V and J are TRBV11-2 and TRBJ2-7, with TRBD2 as a possible D gene (6 bases). CDR1 and CDR2 from the germline V gene are SGHAT and FQNNGV. The length of the CDR3 is 15 residues. The V end was cut by 0 bases, the J end by 3 bases, with 12 bases between. The CDR3 DNA sequence: TGTGCCAGCAGCTTAGATCAGGCGGGGTTCTACGAGCAGTACTTC. Protein: CASSLDQAGFYEQYF. Variable domain in full (rest from reference TRBV11-2 and TRBJ2-7): EAGVAQSPRYKIIEKRQSVAFWCNPISGHATLYWYQQILGQGPKLLIQFQNNGVVDDSQLPKDRFSAERLKGVDSTLKIQPAKLEDSAVYLCASSLDQAGFYEQYFGPGTRLTVT.

The genes are TRBV5-5 and TRBJ1-5, with D tentatively TRBD1 (5 bases). Germline CDR1 is SGHKS and CDR2 is YYEKEE (reference sequence). Trimming took 0 bases from V and 5 from J, leaving 15 bases between them. The CDR3 is 16 amino acids. The CDR3 loop is CASSLDGGRVDQPQHF. CDR3 sequence (DNA): TGTGCCAGCAGCTTGGACGGGGGTCGAGTGGATCAGCCCCAGCATTTT.

The chain employs TRBV10-3 and TRBJ1-1; no clear D gene. Germline loops: CDR1 ENHRY, CDR2 SYGVKD. V dropped 3 bases and J dropped 1 base, with 12 bases sitting between them. This CDR3 is 15 amino acids long. In DNA form, the CDR3 reads TGTGCCATCAGTGATAGTTTGGGGTCGAACACTGAAGCTTTCTTT. It specifies CAISDSLGSNTEAFF.

The chain recombines TRBV6-6 with TRBJ1-6; D gene unclear. V was clipped by 6 bases and J by 10 bases, with 16 bases between them. In germline, CDR1 is MNHNY, CDR2 SVGAGI (reference sequence). CDR3 length: 14 residues. Here the CDR3 DNA reads TGTGCCAGCAGAGAAGGCTCGGTAGGGTCACCCCTCCACTTT. This codes for CASREGSVGSPLHF.